Ten or more counts support the clone carrying this T cell receptor (beta chain). Whole blood, 2.5 ml, came from adult healthy volunteers. TCR cDNA received a 3' ligated oligonucleotide that carried a UMI. This CDR3 region has 13 residues. Germline loops: CDR1 LNHDA, CDR2 SQIVND (reference sequence). V was shortened by 7 bases and J by 2 bases, with 11 bases between the two germline ends. This record comes from a study of naive and memory T cell subsets. Blood and skin TCR RNA was reverse transcribed with alpha and beta constant primers. Ligated cDNA underwent four rounds of PCR with nested alpha and beta constant region primers and SP2. MiXCR, applied by TCRdb to the 5' RACE reads, yields one record per CDR3 protein. There are about 22,000 distinct CDR3 sequences in the sample; less than 5% occur only once, and 7.8% lies in the top ten.

The receptor comes from a male donor in good health. V usage is TRBV19 and J usage is TRBJ1-1, with D unresolved. The CDR3 coding sequence is TGTGCCAGTAAAGACAAAATAAACACTGAAGCTTTCTTT. It is translated as CASKDKINTEAFF.